Presented here are 8 T cell receptor beta chains from one specimen sequenced in a study of blood T cell repertoires in COVID-19. Sequenced by immunoSEQ multiplex PCR; TCRdb stores in-frame clones only, minus some. The table includes 64,000 or so clones, approximately 85% detected once. The specimen was peripheral blood. The receptors were gathered from a human donor in a cohort sampled during active COVID-19.

V and J are TRBV4-2 and TRBJ2-7; no definite D call. V was cut by 7 bases and J by 0 bases, with 7 bases left in between. The germline CDR1 and CDR2 sequences are LGHNA and YNFKEQ. There are 12 residues in the CDR3. Here the CDR3 DNA reads TGTGCCAGCAATAGGAGCTCCTACGAGCAGTACGTC. It translates to CASNRSSYEQYV.

This sequence joins TRBV20-1 and TRBJ2-5; 7 positions match TRBD2. This CDR3 spans 13 amino acids. The germline CDR1 and CDR2 sequences are DFQATT and SNEGSKA (reference sequence). J lost 3 bases, V lost 3 bases, and 4 bases had no gene match. The CDR3 reads CSASRTREETQYF. For the CDR3, the DNA is TGCAGTGCTAGTAGGACTAGAGAAGAGACCCAGTACTTC.

This clone was seen once. The genes are TRBV7-9 and TRBJ1-4, with D unresolved. V lost 5 bases and J 3 bases, leaving 13 bases between the germline ends. Germline-derived CDR1 and CDR2 are SEHNR and FQNEAQ (reference sequence). The CDR3 contains 15 residues. CDR3 bases: TGTGCCAGCAGCGCCTCAGGTTTTTCTAATGAAAAACTGTTTTTT. The encoded protein is CASSASGFSNEKLFF.

The chain has TRBV24-1 and TRBJ1-5; TRBD1 matches 7 bases. CDR3 size: 16 residues. Germline CDR1 KGHDR, CDR2 SFDVKD. Losses at the gene ends were 4 bases for V and 6 bases for J; bases not matched to a gene: 11. The CDR3 bases are TGTGCCACCAGTGACGGGAACAGGGGTGTGAGTCAGCCCCAGCATTTT. It translates to CATSDGNRGVSQPQHF.

The chain combines TRBV7-9 with TRBJ2-3; TRBD1 aligns across 8 bases. This CDR3 contains 17 residues. The V segment lost 2 bases and the J segment 5 bases; nucleotides outside the gene matches: 12. CDR1 SEHNR and CDR2 FQNEAQ come from the germline V gene (reference sequence). This CDR3 reads CASSLPKGRGPGDTQYF. CDR3 in DNA: TGTGCCAGCAGCTTACCGAAGGGCAGGGGGCCGGGAGATACGCAGTATTTT.

This clone was seen just once. The V and J genes are TRBV7-2 and TRBJ2-1; 8 bases fit TRBD1. The CDR3 has 15 residues. Germline trimming cut 5 bases from V and 8 bases from J; bases unmatched to any gene: 11. CDR1 and CDR2 from the germline V gene are SGHTA and FQGNSA. CDR3 nucleotides: TGTGCCAGCAGCCTCGGGACAGGTTATTATGATGAGCAGTTCTTC. Translated: CASSLGTGYYDEQFF.

This chain joins TRBV4-1 and TRBJ2-1; D is undetermined. V lost 0 bases and J lost 0, with 15 bases in between. This CDR3 spans 18 amino acids. Germline V gene sequence: CDR1 MGHRA, CDR2 YSYEKL. The CDR3, as DNA: TGCGCCAGCAGCCAAGATTGGATTGGGCAGATCTCCTACAATGAGCAGTTCTTC. This codes for CASSQDWIGQISYNEQFF.

The chain couples TRBV27 to TRBJ2-3; 14 bases fit TRBD2. V gave up 5 bases and J gave up 2 bases; unmatched junction bases: 18. This CDR3 has 21 amino acids. The germline V gene encodes CDR1 MNHEY and CDR2 SMNVEV (reference sequence). The CDR3 sequence is CASSPTLFGTSGGPSTDTQYF. For the CDR3, the DNA is TGTGCCAGCAGTCCTACTCTCTTCGGGACTAGCGGGGGTCCTTCCACAGATACGCAGTATTTT.